This T cell receptor (beta chain) was identified in a study of cytomegalovirus exposure and HLA in healthy donors (TCRdb year 2017). About the full investigation: According to an earlier analysis of 550 to 700 of the donors, roughly 180 million T cells yielded 95 million to 140 million unique TCR beta sequences and approximately 280 Gb of sequence data. Among the roughly 400 genotyped donors, around 79% belonged to the genetic ancestry cluster associated with self-reported Caucasian donors. On average, roughly 250,000 unique TCR beta nucleotide sequences were sequenced per donor among fewer than 500 genotyped donors of the cohort, with roughly 20% of those sequences being non-productive. A later genetic analysis used genome-wide SNP genotypes for about three fifths of the 666 donors, treating that subset as a discovery cohort. High-throughput TCR immunosequencing, statistical association of individual TCRs with disease status, and machine learning were combined to predict cytomegalovirus infection status. Rather than using new phenotypic data, the later analysis identified candidate immune exposures from TCR beta sequences and from how often those sequences occurred across donors. Typing coverage differed by locus: A, B, C, DRB1 and DQB1 were typed in roughly 629-640 donors, DQA1 in 500 to 550, DPA1 in 600 to 610, and DPB1 in around 490. In a later analysis, previously published TCR beta repertoires from fewer than 750 donors were re-analyzed and high-resolution HLA genotyping was added so that TCR occurrence patterns could be studied. An early release that covered 640 HLA-typed donors contained around 300 gigabases of sequencing data and some 87 million unique TCR sequences. An earlier analysis of a few hundred of the donors applied high-throughput TCR beta sequencing to assess whether each TCR beta V gene segment acted as functional or pseudogenic. Every discovery cohort repertoire had been produced on one sequencing platform. Class I and class II HLA loci were covered by the typing at four-digit resolution. In addition to the first cohort of several hundred subjects, a separate validation cohort of 120 different subjects was used. Donor age, sex, ethnicity and CMV serostatus were compiled alongside the repertoire data. The study was designed to test whether signatures of past pathogen exposure could be identified by cataloging public T cell receptors. Five DR-DQ haplotypes were treated as single units for association and clustering because of strong linkage in the cohort. The study profiled the T cell repertoires of 550 to 700 subjects by immunosequencing and related them to cytomegalovirus serostatus.

From a lookup of the germline V gene, CDR1 and CDR2 are SGHRS and YFSETQ. After removal of 5 bases from V and 1 base from J, the junction retains 6 bases not matched to a gene. Including cysteine and phenylalanine, the CDR3 has 16 amino acids. Kept here is only the CDR3 DNA, which spans 48 bases and is read in frame from base 1. Library creation used the immunoSEQ multiplex PCR assay. For the multiplex PCR, a mixture combining 60 forward primers for TCR Vbeta segments and 13 reverse primers for TCR Jbeta segments was used. A multiplex PCR assay on genomic DNA amplified the CDR3 region of rearranged TCR beta genes. The amplified TCR beta libraries were sequenced on the Illumina HiSeq System as 87-base-pair reads. As for how the authors treated the data: A later analysis counted some 74 million unique TCR beta chains across the 550 to 800 repertoires, and roughly 11 million of these chains were shared by at least two donors. Raw reads were error-corrected and collapsed into unique sequences with a nearest-neighbor algorithm that merged closely related sequences to remove PCR and sequencing errors. To assign V, D and J gene segments, CDR3 sequences were aligned to IMGT reference sequences. Each retained sequence needed at least a six-nucleotide match to both a V gene segment and a J gene segment. Rearrangements were classified as productive when the CDR3 lacked stop codons and remained in frame with V and J, and all other rearrangements were classified as non-productive. CDR3 was defined according to IMGT convention as the region running from the second conserved V-encoded cysteine to the conserved J-encoded phenylalanine. The earlier analysis of a few hundred of the donors excluded sequences that lacked an unambiguous match to a single V gene segment. An earlier analysis of about 590 of the donors classified V segments as functional when productive rearrangements were above 56.7% and as segregating when the standard deviation between donors was above 5%. A statistical classification framework was built to diagnose cytomegalovirus status from the catalog of TCR beta chain sequences. In a later analysis, TCR nucleotide sequences were compared against IMGT/GENE-DB human TR gene sequences so that V and J genes could be assigned. A later analysis assigned CDR3 sequences and most-parsimonious VDJ recombination scenarios with the TCRdist pipeline. In a later analysis, each TCR beta chain was defined by its CDR3 amino acid sequence together with its V-gene family, and reads without a unique V-gene family were excluded. In a later analysis, some 600 highly shared, low-generation-probability nucleotide sequences were removed to address suspected cross-contamination and a sequencing artifact. For each public chain, a later analysis derived a clonal expansion index from normalized ranks of inferred template counts within each repertoire. A later analysis computed generation probabilities with a VDJ recombination model fitted to out-of-frame rearrangements, and checked the results against IGoR. In a later analysis, hypergeometric tests were used to score TCR-TCR, TCR-HLA and TCR-CMV co-occurrence, with a repertoire-size bias correction applied to TCR pairs. False discovery rates were estimated in a later analysis by permuting HLA or CMV assignments 20 times. In a later analysis, co-occurring TCRs were grouped with DBSCAN, and TCRdist sequence similarity was added when clustering was performed within HLA-allele-positive subsets. Repertoires with fewer than 30,000 or more than 120,000 public chains, plus five repertoires with anomalous nucleotide sharing, were excluded from co-occurrence clustering. Not all clones reach the TCRdb copy of this immuneACCESS table, which keeps in-frame sequences only. Checked studies attribute under half of the gap to unresolved V genes and leave the rest unexplained. V, J and clone size reflect that table, while D and trimming were determined from the DNA. This sample has approximately 200,000 clones in its table, and roughly 80% of those were observed once. The leading ten clones occupy 0.22% of the sample.

The cohort was made up of several hundred healthy bone marrow donors. At the time of sampling, every cohort member was nominally healthy, though immune exposures that went unrecorded were likely present. The donor tested CMV seronegative and was one of the 352 seronegative cohort members. Each donor provided a peripheral blood sample, and peripheral blood mononuclear cells were used for TCR beta sequencing. The Qiagen DNeasy Blood Extraction Kit was used to extract genomic DNA from the blood cell samples. The paper as a whole reports these results and caveats: In a later analysis, the rate of TCR association differed among HLA loci, with DRB1 alleles having the most associated TCRs and HLA-C alleles having the fewest. Because the 87-base-pair reads could not distinguish some IMGT-functional V segments, including TRBV6-2 and TRBV6-3, those segments were excluded. According to a later analysis, parvovirus B19, influenza, CMV and Epstein-Barr virus appeared linked to several top co-occurrence clusters. According to the authors, the approach could potentially be generalized to other disease states and immunological phenotypes. Correlated functional status among segregating V segments might reflect linkage disequilibrium, but an unknown experimental factor could not be ruled out. A later analysis found that HLA-associated TCR beta chains were more clonally expanded and had lower generation probabilities than equally common non-associated chains. Compared with the roughly 670-donor mean, donors in an Asian-associated ancestry cluster had fewer N-insertions in productive TCRs, according to a later genetic analysis. A cluster of highly shared sequence variants was judged likely to represent a technical artifact of the sequencing pipeline. A later analysis associated roughly 17,000 TCR beta sequences with specific HLA alleles at a false discovery rate of 0.05. Immune exposure information for the cohort was limited to CMV serostatus. In a later genetic analysis, a missense DCLRE1C variant was associated with V-gene and J-gene trimming of TCR beta chains, and the association was replicated in an independent cohort. Assigning TCR associations to individual alleles was difficult when HLA alleles, especially DR and DQ, strongly co-occurred. In an earlier analysis of 587 of the donors, most TCR beta V segments appeared in productive rearrangements about 87% or about 30% of the time, broadly matching IMGT annotations. Because counts were too low, about 17 rarely observed V segments, including chromosome 9 orphons, were excluded from the earlier analysis of roughly 580 of the donors. While some public TCRs were present in many individuals, most TCR sequences turned up only very rarely across donors. Only TCR beta chains were sequenced in this cohort, and the absence of alpha or paired-chain data limited detectable features. In vitro tests confirmed that a few of the cytomegalovirus-associated TCR beta chains recognize cytomegalovirus antigens. A further reported finding was that TCR beta sequences accurately predicted the HLA-A and HLA-B alleles for most subjects in the first cohort. In both the original and validation cohorts, the classifier was reported to diagnose cytomegalovirus status with high specificity and sensitivity. Presence/absence analyses assumed roughly uniform sequencing depth across donors, an assumption that may not hold. In a later analysis, most CMV-associated TCR beta chains were found to appear HLA-restricted, with HLA associations seemingly driven largely by CMV exposure. Because HLA typing was missing for some donors at each locus, association tests included only the typed subset. The study gave a list of some 150 TCR beta chains associated with cytomegalovirus.

With regard to this clone: Its antigen remains undetermined. The sample holds no much larger clone one base away, and base qualities are not on file.

The sequence was collected from a girl aged 2-10 years in good health and CMV-seronegative. This receptor chain uses TRBV5-1 and TRBJ2-1, with 10 bases in between that match TRBD2. The sequenced sample was PBMCs. The CDR3 reads CASRGPSGGSYNEQFF. The nucleotide sequence reads TGCGCCAGCAGAGGTCCTAGCGGGGGTTCCTACAATGAGCAGTTCTTC.